This T cell receptor (beta chain) was profiled in a study of T cells expressing NK-cell markers. Notes on the study in general: The study found these clonotypes also leading the CD3+CD56-NKG2C+ fraction in several donors. About 1.0-8% of CD8+ T cells in 6 or 7 donors belonged to dominant NKG2C+ clonotypes.

The CDR3 runs to 17 residues. Looked up from germline, CDR1 is SGHAT and CDR2 is FQNNGV. In the case of this clonotype: Its antigen is undetermined.

TCRdb re-called the 5' RACE reads; every CDR3 protein appears as one record, without DNA. The repertoire table contains some 440,000 distinct CDR3 sequences. This chain joins TRBV11-2 and TRBJ2-1; the D call from TCRdb, TRBD2, cannot be confirmed without DNA. Sequencing was performed on blood T cells: a sorted CD56 or NKG2C T cell subset, CD4+ or CD8+ T cells, or bulk PBMC T cells (not recorded which). This clonotype was obtained from a woman aged 50 to 60 in good health. CDR3: CASSLDFASGLYNEQFF.